A single sample is the source of the 32 T cell receptor beta chains below, sequenced in a study of T cell responses to AZD1222 COVID-19 vaccine. Assay used: immunoSEQ multiplex PCR; TCRdb lists only in-frame clones, some missing. The data show approximately 120,000 clones, approximately 88% seen once. Material: peripheral blood, obtained on day 0 of AZD1222 vaccination. The receptors derive from an adult in good health.

J is TRBJ2-3 and V is TRBV24-1, with D possibly matching TRBD2 (6 bases). The V and J ends lost 5 bases and 3 bases respectively, with 14 bases between them. The CDR3 extends over 15 amino acids. Germline CDR1 is KGHDR and CDR2 is SFDVKD. CDR3 loop: CATSGFGGKTDTQYF. In nucleotides, the CDR3 is TGTGCCACCAGTGGTTTTGGAGGGAAGACAGATACGCAGTATTTT.

The rearrangement joins TRBV2 to TRBJ1-2, with D tentatively TRBD1 (6 bases). The CDR3 contains 17 residues. With 0 bases removed from V and 2 bases from J, the gap between germline ends came to 16 bases. The germline V gene has CDR1 SNHLY and CDR2 FYNNEI. Here the CDR3 reads CASSEAKFWGRNYGYTF. The CDR3 coding sequence is TGTGCCAGCAGTGAAGCTAAGTTTTGGGGGCGGAACTATGGCTACACCTTC.

J is TRBJ1-1 and V is TRBV6-1; D unresolved. Trimming cost V 4 bases and J 9 bases, with 12 bases left between them. Germline V lookup: CDR1 MNHNS, CDR2 SASEGT. This CDR3 comprises 12 residues. The DNA for the CDR3 is TGTGCCAGCAGTGGAGCGGGTGAAAAAGCTTTCTTT. This codes for CASSGAGEKAFF.

V and J are TRBV6-2 or TRBV6-3 and TRBJ2-3, with D perhaps matching TRBD2 (6 bases). V was trimmed by 1 base and J by 1 base, leaving 9 bases between them. The CDR3 contains 15 residues. CDR1 is MNHEY and CDR2 is SVGEGT in the germline V gene. The CDR3 loop is CASSYLPGGTDTQYF. In nucleotides, the CDR3 is TGTGCCAGCAGTTACTTACCGGGAGGCACAGATACGCAGTATTTT.

The chain employs TRBV28 and TRBJ1-2, with a tentative D call TRBD1 (5 bases). Germline lookup yields CDR1 MDHEN and CDR2 SYDVKM. V was pared by 6 bases and J by 2 bases, with 16 bases between. The CDR3 runs to 15 residues. CDR3 bases: TGTGCCAGCAGAAACCGGGACCTAATCAACTATGGCTACACCTTC. Translation: CASRNRDLINYGYTF.

This clone has a single count. This chain links TRBV28 with TRBJ1-5; maybe TRBD1 (5 bases). The V and J ends lost 11 bases and 6 bases respectively, with 20 bases between them. This CDR3 spans 14 amino acids. Germline V gene sequence: CDR1 MDHEN, CDR2 SYDVKM. The CDR3 DNA reads as TGTGCCGCATTCGACAGAAGCTCGAGTCAGCCCCAGCATTTT. It codes for CAAFDRSSSQPQHF. Full variable domain (missing parts from reference TRBV28 and TRBJ1-5): DVKVTQSSRYLVKRTGEKVFLECVQDMDHENMFWYRQDPGLGLRLIYFSYDVKMKEKGDIPEGYSVSREKKERFSLILESASTNQTSMYLCAAFDRSSSQPQHFGDGTRLSIL.

This clone was found a few times. The sample holds other DNA sequences that translate to the same CDR3. V usage is TRBV29-1 and J usage is TRBJ2-1, with 9 nucleotides matching TRBD2. The germline gives CDR1 SQVTM, CDR2 ANQGSEA. The CDR3 is 12 residues long. V lost 3 bases to trimming and J lost 9 bases; unmatched junction nucleotides: 3. The CDR3 DNA reads TGCAGCGTTGAGGCTAGCGGGGTTGAGCAGTTCTTC. It codes for CSVEASGVEQFF.

In its sample, this clone was seen once. The V gene is TRBV3-1 (or the pseudogene TRBV3-2), the J gene TRBJ2-1; 7 nucleotides align to TRBD1. Germline V gene lookup returns CDR1 LGHDT and CDR2 YNNKEL (reference sequence). The trim removed 6 bases at V and 5 bases at J, leaving 7 bases unmatched. The CDR3 extends over 14 amino acids. The CDR3 spells CASRRQGGHNEQFF. The CDR3 nucleotides are TGTGCCAGCAGGCGACAGGGTGGCCACAATGAGCAGTTCTTC.

The rearrangement joins TRBV30 to TRBJ1-1, with 8 bases matching TRBD1. CDR1 is GTSNPN and CDR2 is SVGIG in the germline V gene (reference sequence). This CDR3 is 16 amino acids long. With V trimmed by 0 bases and J by 5 bases, 11 bases remained unmatched. DNA for the CDR3: TGTGCCTGGAGTGTATCCCCAGACAGGGGAGGGACTGAAGCTTTCTTT. Protein sequence: CAWSVSPDRGGTEAFF.

The chain employs TRBV7-2 and TRBJ1-5; D uncertain. The germline V gene has CDR1 SGHTA and CDR2 FQGNSA. This CDR3 is 12 amino acids long. The germline V and J ends were trimmed by 2 bases and 9 bases, with 8 bases remaining between them. For the CDR3, the DNA is TGTGCCAGCAGCTTAAGTCGAGGGCCCCAGCATTTT. Translated, it gives CASSLSRGPQHF.

CDR3 residues: CASSLSQPGLIIYGYTF. As DNA, the CDR3 is TGTGCCAGCAGCCTCTCCCAACCGGGACTGATAATTTATGGCTACACCTTC. The chain carries TRBV7-2 and TRBJ1-2, with a possible D match to TRBD1 (5 bases). This CDR3 has 17 residues. The V gene's germline CDR1 is SGHTA and CDR2 FQGNSA. V was cut by 5 bases and J by 5 bases, with 24 bases left in between.

The gene calls are TRBV7-2 and TRBJ1-1; perhaps TRBD1 as D (5 bases). The CDR3 totals 14 residues. The V gene lost 5 bases and the J gene lost 4 bases, with 14 bases spanning the gap. CDR1 and CDR2 (germline): SGHTA, FQGNSA. Written as DNA, the CDR3 is TGTGCCAGCAGCGCGGAGGGGTTAAGCACTGAAGCTTTCTTT. Translated, it gives CASSAEGLSTEAFF. The full variable domain, its missing parts supplied by reference TRBV7-2 and TRBJ1-1, is GAGVSQSPSNKVTEKGKDVELRCDPISGHTALYWYRQSLGQGLEFLIYFQGNSAPDKSGLPSDRFSAERTGGSVSTLTIQRTQQEDSAVYLCASSAEGLSTEAFFGQGTRLTVV.

The chain joins TRBV28 to TRBJ1-2, with TRBD1 matching 7 bases. CDR1 and CDR2 from the germline V gene are MDHEN and SYDVKM. CDR3 length: 15 residues. Germline trimming cut 5 bases from V and 5 bases from J; bases unmatched to any gene: 11. CDR3 loop: CASSTFPRDRYGYTF. CDR3 bases: TGTGCCAGCAGTACTTTTCCCCGGGACAGATATGGCTACACCTTC.

The rearrangement uses TRBV7-3 and TRBJ2-3; D is uncertain. The CDR3 length is 14 residues. V lost 1 base and J 9 bases, leaving 14 bases between the germline ends. CDR1 is SGHTA, CDR2 FQGTGA, per germline. CDR3 sequence (DNA): TGTGCCAGCAGCTTAAGCGTGGATGGGCGAACGCAGTATTTT. It specifies CASSLSVDGRTQYF.

The CDR3 reads CASSQGLAEKLFF. The CDR3 DNA sequence: TGTGCCAGCAGCCAAGGCCTGGCTGAAAAACTGTTTTTT. V and J are TRBV3-1 (or the pseudogene TRBV3-2) and TRBJ1-4, with D unclear. CDR1 is LGHDT, CDR2 YNNKEL, per germline (reference sequence). The CDR3 is made up of 13 amino acids. V dropped 1 base and J dropped 7 bases, with 7 bases sitting between them.

The chain couples TRBV28 to TRBJ2-1; weak D call: TRBD2 (6 bases). The CDR3 spans 16 residues. Trimming left V 8 bases short and J 0 bases short, with 17 bases between. Per the germline V gene, CDR1 is MDHEN and CDR2 is SYDVKM. CDR3 loop: CASQRKRTTSYNEQFF. The CDR3 DNA sequence: TGTGCCAGCCAGAGGAAGCGGACTACCTCCTACAATGAGCAGTTCTTC.

V gene TRBV11-3 combines with J gene TRBJ1-1; D is unclear. V lost 5 bases and J 1 base, leaving 8 bases between the germline ends. The CDR3 is 13 residues long. The germline V gene encodes CDR1 SGHNT and CDR2 YENEEA. The CDR3 is CASSRYRNTEAFF. The CDR3 DNA reads as TGTGCCAGCAGCCGGTATAGGAACACTGAAGCTTTCTTT.

The table lists this clone with a count of one. This chain joins TRBV7-9 and TRBJ1-1; D not resolved. CDR3 length equals 13 residues. Germline CDR1 SEHNR, CDR2 FQNEAQ (reference sequence). The germline V and J ends were trimmed by 6 bases and 1 base, with 9 bases remaining between them. DNA of the CDR3: TGTGCCAGCAGTAATACACCGAACACTGAAGCTTTCTTT. Protein sequence: CASSNTPNTEAFF.

The chain employs TRBV14 and TRBJ2-3, with a weak D call TRBD1 (6 bases). The germline V and J ends were trimmed by 4 bases and 1 base, with 9 bases remaining between them. The CDR3 runs to 14 residues. Germline CDR1 is SGHDN and CDR2 is FVKESK. CDR3 sequence (DNA): TGTGCCAGCAGCCGCGACAGGCGCACAGATACGCAGTATTTT. Protein sequence: CASSRDRRTDTQYF.

This chain connects TRBV24-1 to TRBJ2-1; D is ambiguous. Germline V gives CDR1 KGHDR, CDR2 SFDVKD. The CDR3 consists of 15 residues. V lost 7 bases and J 2 bases, leaving 14 bases between the germline ends. CDR3 amino acids: CATRPSDGTYNEQFF. The CDR3 coding sequence is TGTGCCACCAGACCGTCGGACGGTACCTACAATGAGCAGTTCTTC.

Comments on this clone: The same CDR3 is also encoded by other DNA sequences in this sample. The chain uses TRBV2 and TRBJ1-4; D may be TRBD1 (6 bases). Trimming took off 5 bases at V and 3 bases at J, with 10 bases between the two ends. This CDR3 spans 14 amino acids. Germline V CDR1 and CDR2: SNHLY, FYNNEI. CDR3 DNA sequence: TGTGCCAGCAGTCTTCAGGGGCCTAATGAAAAACTGTTTTTT. Translated, it gives CASSLQGPNEKLFF.

The J gene is TRBJ1-4, the V gene TRBV9; possible D gene TRBD1, 5 bases. The V gene lost 0 bases and the J gene lost 4 bases, with 7 bases spanning the gap. In germline, CDR1 is SGDLS, CDR2 YYNGEE. The CDR3 contains 14 residues. The CDR3 sequence: CASSVGRGNEKLFF. DNA of the CDR3: TGTGCCAGCAGCGTAGGGAGGGGTAATGAAAAACTGTTTTTT.

V usage is TRBV6-6 and J usage is TRBJ1-6, with 7 bases fitting TRBD1. In germline, CDR1 is MNHNY, CDR2 SVGAGI (reference sequence). The V and J ends lost 6 bases and 7 bases, in that order; junction bases with no gene match: 9. The CDR3 is 15 amino acids. DNA for the CDR3: TGTGCCAGCAGCTGGGGACAGTACGAAAATTCACCCCTCCACTTT. Protein sequence: CASSWGQYENSPLHF.

The V and J genes are TRBV2 and TRBJ2-7, with TRBD1 matching over 11 bases. CDR3 length equals 14 residues. V shed 8 bases, J shed 6 bases, and the junction held 9 bases outside the gene matches. Germline-derived CDR1 and CDR2 are SNHLY and FYNNEI. Here the CDR3 DNA reads TGTGCCAGCCAGCAGGGGACAGGGGGGCTCGAGCAGTACTTC. Protein sequence: CASQQGTGGLEQYF.

The chain joins TRBV6-5 to TRBJ1-1; 7 bases map to TRBD1. With 7 bases clipped from V and 3 bases from J, the junction kept 11 bases outside the gene matches. This CDR3 has 15 residues. Germline lookup yields CDR1 MNHEY and CDR2 SVGAGI. CDR3 DNA: TGTGCCAGCACTACGGACAGGCCGTTGTACACTGAAGCTTTCTTT. Translating gives CASTTDRPLYTEAFF.

The sample holds one count of this clone. This chain uses TRBV16 with TRBJ2-1; D may be TRBD2 (5 bases). V was cut by 2 bases and J by 15 bases, with 14 bases left in between. This CDR3 spans 12 amino acids. Germline V lookup: CDR1 KGHSY, CDR2 FQNENV. This CDR3 reads CASSQGLEARFF. DNA for the CDR3: TGTGCCAGCAGCCAAGGTTTGGAGGCTAGGTTCTTC.

V is TRBV6-5 and J is TRBJ2-7; D remains ambiguous. The V gene's germline CDR1 is MNHEY and CDR2 SVGAGI. This CDR3 is built from 12 residues. The CDR3 is CGSTRGTYEQYF. The CDR3 bases are TGTGGCTCCACACGAGGCACCTACGAGCAGTACTTC.

The chain is built from TRBV29-1 and TRBJ2-5; 15 bases align to TRBD2. The CDR3 contains 15 residues. Germline-derived CDR1 and CDR2 are SQVTM and ANQGSEA. Trimming took 4 bases from V and 5 from J; bases not matched to a gene: 5. The DNA for the CDR3 is TGCAGCGTTGGGACTAGCGGGGGGGATACGGAGACCCAGTACTTC. Translated: CSVGTSGGDTETQYF.

This rearrangement joins TRBV7-9 to TRBJ2-7, with no clear D. CDR1 SEHNR and CDR2 FQNEAQ come from the germline V gene (reference sequence). This CDR3 has 12 residues. The V end lost 3 bases, the J end lost 4 bases, and 7 bases lay between the germline ends. The CDR3 reads CASSFDNYEQYF. CDR3 nucleotides: TGTGCCAGCAGCTTTGACAATTACGAGCAGTACTTC. Based on the CDR3 plus reference TRBV7-9 and TRBJ2-7, the full variable domain is DTGVSQNPRHKITKRGQNVTFRCDPISEHNRLYWYRQTLGQGPEFLTYFQNEAQLEKSRLLSDRFSAERPKGSFSTLEIQRTEQGDSAMYLCASSFDNYEQYFGPGTRLTVT.

J is TRBJ1-4 and V is TRBV16; no reliable D call. Trimming removed 0 bases from V and 8 bases from J, with 13 bases in between. Germline V gives CDR1 KGHSY, CDR2 FQNENV. The CDR3 covers 15 residues. DNA of the CDR3: TGTGCCAGCAGCCAATCTTGGGGAACCAAGGAAAAACTGTTTTTT. Its protein is CASSQSWGTKEKLFF.

The DNA for the CDR3 is TGCGCCAGCAGCTCATCAGGGGATGGCTACACCTTC. It specifies CASSSSGDGYTF. The chain couples TRBV5-1 to TRBJ1-2; a possible D gene is TRBD1 (6 bases). Trimming took 3 bases from V and 6 from J, leaving 9 bases between them. The CDR3 loop spans 12 amino acids. Germline V gene data show CDR1 as SGHRS and CDR2 as YFSETQ. The entire variable domain, with the rest obtained from reference TRBV5-1 and TRBJ1-2, is as follows: KAGVTQTPRYLIKTRGQQVTLSCSPISGHRSVSWYQQTPGQGLQFLFEYFSETQRNKGNFPGRFSGRQFSNSRSEMNVSTLELGDSALYLCASSSSGDGYTFGSGTRLTVV.

The rearrangement joins TRBV30 to TRBJ1-4, with 7 bases fitting TRBD1. J gave up 4 bases and V 3 bases, and 11 bases lay outside the gene matches. The CDR3 covers 16 residues. Looked up from germline, CDR1 is GTSNPN and CDR2 is SVGIG (reference sequence). This CDR3 is CAWSDGLGQRNEKLFF. In DNA, the CDR3 is TGTGCCTGGAGCGACGGCCTGGGACAGCGTAATGAAAAACTGTTTTTT.